The present T cell receptor (beta chain) was sequenced within a study of blood T cell repertoires in COVID-19. Overall study: Samples came from the United States, Italy and Spain, spanning acute and convalescent COVID-19. T cells, B-cell-depleted T cells, or PBMCs provided the cDNA or gDNA that served as material.

Source study methods: For nucleated cells, counts were estimated from reference gene primer amplification. The assay was immunoSEQ multiplex PCR, and TCRdb's table has in-frame clones only and misses some. That table supplies the V and J calls and clone size; D and trimming were determined from the DNA. The sample holds approximately 220,000 clones, 83% seen once. CDR1 and CDR2 (germline): MNHEY, SMNVEV (reference sequence). This CDR3 has 13 residues. V lost 5 bases to trimming and J lost 1 base, with 8 bases between them. The rearrangement links TRBV27 to TRBJ1-1; weak D call: TRBD1 (5 bases). The specimen was peripheral blood. The TCR comes from a middle-aged woman with active or convalescent COVID-19. The CDR3 sequence: CASSIRANTEAFF. CDR3 in DNA: TGTGCCAGCAGTATCAGGGCGAACACTGAAGCTTTCTTT.